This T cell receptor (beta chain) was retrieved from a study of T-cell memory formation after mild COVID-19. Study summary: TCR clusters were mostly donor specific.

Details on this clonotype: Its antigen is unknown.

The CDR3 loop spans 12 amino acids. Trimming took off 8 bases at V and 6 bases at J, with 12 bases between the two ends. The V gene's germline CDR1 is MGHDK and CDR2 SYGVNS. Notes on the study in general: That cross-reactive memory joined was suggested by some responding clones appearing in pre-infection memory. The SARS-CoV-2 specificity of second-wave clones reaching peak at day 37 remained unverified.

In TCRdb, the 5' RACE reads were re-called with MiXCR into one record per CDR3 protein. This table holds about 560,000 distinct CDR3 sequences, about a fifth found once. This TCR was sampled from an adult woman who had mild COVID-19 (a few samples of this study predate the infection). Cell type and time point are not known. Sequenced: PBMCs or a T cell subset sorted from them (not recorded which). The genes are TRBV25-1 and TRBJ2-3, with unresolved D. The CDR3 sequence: CASSQTADTQYF. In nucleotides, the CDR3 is TGTGCCAGCTCCCAGACTGCGGATACGCAGTATTTT.